The 7 T cell receptor beta chains given below trace back to one sample, sequenced in a study of PD-1 blockade in classical Hodgkin lymphoma (TCRdb year 2020). The sample's time point label is to be understood as: cycle 4 day 1 (C4D1), after five to seven weeks of nivolumab. Every trial patient had relapsed following autologous stem cell transplantation, and prior brentuximab vedotin exposure was what differed among cohorts A, B and C. To prepare the library, the immunoSEQ multiplex PCR assay was applied. The table was pulled from immuneACCESS by TCRdb, which kept in-frame rearrangements only. Such tables lose some clones; where checked, under half of the loss comes from unresolved V genes, and the rest has no known cause. This sample comprises more than 95,000 clones, roughly 87% of them detected only once. The biggest ten clones account for around 19% of the sample. The sample was peripheral blood mononuclear cells (PBMCs), taken before the fourth cycle of nivolumab. The receptors originated from a human donor with classical Hodgkin lymphoma.

The chain is built from TRBV4-1 and TRBJ2-7; unclear D gene. The CDR3 runs 16 residues. V lost 2 bases and J lost 0, with 14 bases in between. Germline lookup yields CDR1 MGHRA and CDR2 YSYEKL. CDR3 nucleotides: TGCGCCAGCAGCCAATCGTCCCAGGCCAGCTCCTACGAGCAGTACTTC. This encodes CASSQSSQASSYEQYF.

The CDR3 sequence: CASSQVGSGRGETQYF. CDR3 coding DNA: TGTGCCAGCAGCCAAGTGGGTAGCGGGAGAGGAGAGACCCAGTACTTC. The chain has TRBV14 and TRBJ2-5, with TRBD2 matching 9 bases. The CDR3 runs 16 residues. J was trimmed by 4 bases and V by 1 base; bases with no gene match: 7. Germline V gives CDR1 SGHDN, CDR2 FVKESK. The variable domain in full, completed from reference TRBV14 and TRBJ2-5, reads EAGVTQFPSHSVIEKGQTVTLRCDPISGHDNLYWYRRVMGKEIKFLLHFVKESKQDESGMPNNRFLAERTGGTYSTLKVQPAELEDSGVYFCASSQVGSGRGETQYFGPGTRLLVL.

V usage is TRBV4-3 and J usage is TRBJ2-2, with TRBD2 matching over 7 bases. Germline CDR1 reads LGHNA; CDR2 reads YSLEER. After removal of 7 bases from V and 1 base from J, the junction contained 3 bases not matched to a gene. The CDR3 runs to 14 residues. The CDR3 bases are TGCGCCAGCACAACTAGCGAGAACACCGGGGAGCTGTTTTTT. This translates into CASTTSENTGELFF.

The chain carries TRBV11-3 and TRBJ2-1; TRBD1 aligns across 7 bases. The germline V gene encodes CDR1 SGHNT and CDR2 YENEEA. V dropped 5 bases and J dropped 7; count of bases not matched to a gene: 2. This CDR3 comprises 12 residues. CDR3 bases: TGTGCCAGCAGCCAGGGGGTGAATGAGCAGTTCTTC. Protein product: CASSQGVNEQFF.

The chain recombines TRBV5-1 with TRBJ1-2; no reliable D call. Deletions cut 2 bases from V and 5 bases from J, with 16 bases between. The CDR3 length is 15 residues. Germline values: CDR1 SGHRS, CDR2 YFSETQ. CDR3 loop: CASSFDRPEVYGYTF. In DNA form, the CDR3 reads TGCGCCAGCAGCTTCGACCGGCCAGAAGTTTATGGCTACACCTTC.

The V call is TRBV5-4, the J call TRBJ1-2; no clear D. This CDR3 has 12 residues. CDR1 is SGHNT and CDR2 is YYREEE in the germline V gene (reference sequence). V lost 4 bases to trimming and J lost 8 bases, with 12 bases between them. The CDR3 protein is CASSPPDSGYTF. In DNA, the CDR3 is TGTGCCAGCAGCCCTCCCGATAGCGGCTACACCTTC.

The rearrangement links TRBV4-3 to TRBJ1-2; D is possibly TRBD1 (5 bases). Germline V CDR1 and CDR2: LGHNA, YSLEER. Trimming stripped 5 bases from V and 2 bases from J, with 12 bases between. The CDR3 length is 14 residues. In nucleotides, the CDR3 is TGCGCCAGCAGCACGACAGCCACAAACTATGGCTACACCTTC. This translates into CASSTTATNYGYTF.